This section outlines one TCR beta chain sequence together with its context. Its recognized antigen is unknown. Base-call qualities are not available, and no considerably larger clone is one nucleotide away. According to the germline V gene (reference sequence), CDR1 reads SEHNR and CDR2 reads FQNEAQ. The CDR3 measures 14 amino acids from cysteine to phenylalanine. The entry retains the CDR3 DNA only, 42 bases that are in frame from base 1. V loses 5 bases of germline sequence and J loses 3 bases, and the interval between the two ends is 14 bases. The sample belongs to a study of shared clonotypes between healthy human individuals (dated by TCRdb to 2020 to 2021). About the full investigation: The cohort included a few men and two women between 18 and 49 years of age. Each donor's leukapheresis produced roughly between roughly 0.85 and 9.5 billion PBMCs. Blood TCR repertoires of a handful of healthy adults were deeply sequenced to estimate repertoire size and the extent of clonotype sharing between individuals. For each donor, CD4 naive and CD4 memory were each run on three plates, CD8 naive on two plates, and CD8 memory on one plate. Different laboratories and diverse techniques were used to prepare libraries and sequence TCR repertoires, to increase sequencing depth and limit assay-specific biases.

Here is what the overall study found, with its caveats: Only blood was sampled, and tissue TCR repertoires likely differ from those in blood. Clonotypes shared by all four sorted-subset donors showed higher generation probabilities than non-shared clonotypes. Sharing across a few donors was observed for 5% to 6.5% of naive CD4, less than 4% of naive CD8, around 2.5% of memory CD4, and approximately 0.41% of memory CD8 clonotypes. Rarefaction of sorted-subset datasets indicated incomplete sequencing despite the large sequencing depth. Pairwise subsampling led to the expectation that sequencing depth would affect the degree of clonotype sharing among donors. Because the study included a small number of donors, the genetic and exposure-history diversity represented was limited. Naive subsets generally had larger estimated clonotype richness than memory subsets.

Using the deep immunoSEQ assay, TCR CDR3 regions were amplified from genomic DNA by multiplex PCR. Extracted genomic DNA from each cell subset was spread evenly across all wells of several immunoSEQ 96-well plates, with each plate serving as a replicate. Each replicate PCR for sorted subsets received around 0.2 ug genomic DNA, equal to roughly 33,000 T cell genomes. The purified libraries were quantified using a Qubit 3.0 fluorometer, sized with a Bioanalyzer 2100, and then quantified again using the KAPA Library Quantification kit. Every immunoSEQ 96-well plate was sequenced on a dedicated single-read 150-cycle Illumina NextSeq 550 flow cell. The source study handled its data this way. Because the immunoSEQ output included only junctional sequences and no quality scores, the filtering could not be the same as the filtering used for full-length reads. Sequences were annotated with PyIR, a Python wrapper for IgBLAST v1.9, using IMGT germline references to assign V/J genes and CDR3. Reads were filtered out if the reads had weak V/J assignments (E-value above 1e-6), no CDR3, stop codons, out-of-frame junctions, or ambiguous translated residues. V3J clonotypes were defined by identical inferred V gene, J gene, and CDR3 amino acid sequence. Percentage overlap between repertoires was computed as shared unique clonotypes divided by the size of the smaller repertoire. Richness of each repertoire was evaluated using RTK rarefaction, the Chao1 estimator, and Recon v2.1 estimates of unobserved clonotypes. OLGA was used to compute generation probabilities for all TCRbeta clonotypes that the gDNA method yielded from a few donors. This immuneACCESS table, as held by TCRdb, lists in-frame sequences with V and J called but not all clones. Of the missing ones, under half trace to an unresolved V gene in checked studies; the others have no known cause. The V and J calls and clone size come from that table; D and trimming were worked out from the DNA. This sample holds some 600,000 clones; around 96% were observed only once. Of the sample, 0.11% falls within the top ten clones.

CD8 naive samples consisted of CD45RO-negative cells that were positively selected for CCR7, yielding a CD45RA+CCR7+ population without TemRA cells. The donors were healthy, HIV-negative adults who had no recently reported acute infections or vaccinations. Every donor was a Caucasian adult living in Nashville, Tennessee, USA. Blood was collected by leukapheresis, and PBMCs were isolated by Ficoll-Histopaque density gradient centrifugation and then cryopreserved in liquid nitrogen vapor phase. Analytical flow cytometry was used to check the purity and quantity of every magnetically sorted T cell population. Genomic DNA was isolated from each sorted fraction and quantified by UV absorbance on a Nanodrop 2000c.

This receptor chain uses TRBV7-9 and TRBJ2-7; the D gene is possibly TRBD1, with 6 bases matching. The sequencing sample was made of naive CD8+ T cells sorted from blood. The intended sense of this specimen's cell subset or site label: CD45RA+CCR7+. The origin of this receptor is a woman aged 30 to 39 in good health. The DNA reads as follows: TGTGCCAGCAGCCGCACGGGACATATCTACGAGCAGTACTTC. It codes for CASSRTGHIYEQYF. With the rest looked up from the reference TRBV7-9 and TRBJ2-7 genes rather than sequenced, the full variable domain is DTGVSQNPRHKITKRGQNVTFRCDPISEHNRLYWYRQTLGQGPEFLTYFQNEAQLEKSRLLSDRFSAERPKGSFSTLEIQRTEQGDSAMYLCASSRTGHIYEQYFGPGTRLTVT.